A selection of T cell receptor beta chains follows, all from one sample in a study of blood T cell repertoires in COVID-19. Clones were read by immunoSEQ multiplex PCR, and TCRdb kept only the in-frame ones, dropping some. The table lists about 60,000 clones, roughly 84% of them singletons, with about 15% in the top ten. The sample was peripheral blood. These receptors originate from a man between 65 and 85 years old with active COVID-19. Both conserved end residues are part of each CDR3. Each record gives: CDR3 protein, CDR3 DNA, J gene, V gene, CDR3 length, clone size, D gene. D genes are given only for firm matches. Some rows mark clone size as missing; the rest say once, few, many or name a class of expanded clone.

CDR3: CASSSPRGEQYF; DNA: TGTGCCAGCAGCTCCCCACGGGGCGAGCAGTACTTC; J: TRBJ2-7; V: TRBV4-2; length: 12; size: few; D: -
CDR3: CATSDLLNNEQFF; DNA: TGTGCCACCAGTGATTTACTTAACAATGAGCAGTTCTTC; J: TRBJ2-1; V: TRBV24-1; length: 13; size: -; D: -
CDR3: CASSLKSSGWEKLFF; DNA: TGTGCCAGCAGCTTAAAGTCGTCGGGTTGGGAAAAACTGTTTTTT; J: TRBJ1-4; V: TRBV11-2; length: 15; size: -; D: -
CDR3: CASSVVGTGPEKLFF; DNA: TGTGCCAGCAGCGTAGTGGGGACAGGGCCGGAAAAACTGTTTTTT; J: TRBJ1-4; V: TRBV9; length: 15; size: -; D: TRBD1
CDR3: CASSLGLAGVEQYF; DNA: TGTGCCAGCAGCCTGGGACTAGCGGGAGTCGAGCAGTACTTC; J: TRBJ2-7; V: TRBV5-6; length: 14; size: -; D: TRBD2
CDR3: CASSVRSQNQPQHF; DNA: TGTGCCAGTAGTGTCCGGAGTCAAAATCAGCCCCAGCATTTT; J: TRBJ1-5; V: TRBV19; length: 14; size: -; D: -
CDR3: CATSRDRVGEGQYF; DNA: TGTGCCACTTCCCGGGACAGGGTAGGAGAAGGGCAGTACTTC; J: TRBJ2-7; V: TRBV19; length: 14; size: -; D: TRBD1
CDR3: CATSDHRSPGNTIYF; DNA: TGTGCCACCAGTGACCACAGAAGCCCTGGAAACACCATATATTTT; J: TRBJ1-3; V: TRBV24-1; length: 15; size: -; D: -
CDR3: CASSQRASALTLGNEQFF; DNA: TGTGCCAGCAGCCAACGAGCTAGCGCATTAACCCTGGGCAATGAGCAGTTCTTC; J: TRBJ2-1; V: TRBV3-1/TRBV3-2; length: 18; size: -; D: -
CDR3: CATRRPGNTEAFF; DNA: TGTGCCACGAGGAGACCGGGGAACACTGAAGCTTTCTTT; J: TRBJ1-1; V: TRBV24-1; length: 13; size: -; D: -
CDR3: CASSLGALTSTDTQYF; DNA: TGTGCCAGCAGCCTTGGAGCGTTGACTAGCACAGATACGCAGTATTTT; J: TRBJ2-3; V: TRBV5-5; length: 16; size: -; D: -
CDR3: CASSKTSGIFYEQYF; DNA: TGTGCCAGCAGCAAGACTAGCGGGATTTTCTACGAGCAGTACTTC; J: TRBJ2-7; V: TRBV9; length: 15; size: -; D: TRBD2
CDR3: CASSQDWDSAYEQYF; DNA: TGCGCCAGCAGCCAAGATTGGGACAGTGCCTACGAGCAGTACTTC; J: TRBJ2-7; V: TRBV4-3; length: 15; size: -; D: TRBD1
CDR3: CASLLAGVGEQYF; DNA: TGTGCCAGCCTTCTAGCGGGAGTAGGCGAGCAGTACTTC; J: TRBJ2-7; V: TRBV28; length: 13; size: -; D: TRBD2
CDR3: CASSRREGASGGNTIYF; DNA: TGTGCCAGCAGCCGAAGAGAGGGGGCATCAGGTGGAAACACCATATATTTT; J: TRBJ1-3; V: TRBV3-1/TRBV3-2; length: 17; size: -; D: TRBD1
CDR3: CASSSGAGHNEQFF; DNA: TGTGCCAGCAGTTCAGGTGCAGGGCACAATGAGCAGTTCTTC; J: TRBJ2-1; V: TRBV28; length: 14; size: -; D: -
CDR3: CASSPGLHSYGYTF; DNA: TGCGCCAGCAGCCCGGGACTCCATTCCTATGGCTACACCTTC; J: TRBJ1-2; V: TRBV5-1; length: 14; size: -; D: -